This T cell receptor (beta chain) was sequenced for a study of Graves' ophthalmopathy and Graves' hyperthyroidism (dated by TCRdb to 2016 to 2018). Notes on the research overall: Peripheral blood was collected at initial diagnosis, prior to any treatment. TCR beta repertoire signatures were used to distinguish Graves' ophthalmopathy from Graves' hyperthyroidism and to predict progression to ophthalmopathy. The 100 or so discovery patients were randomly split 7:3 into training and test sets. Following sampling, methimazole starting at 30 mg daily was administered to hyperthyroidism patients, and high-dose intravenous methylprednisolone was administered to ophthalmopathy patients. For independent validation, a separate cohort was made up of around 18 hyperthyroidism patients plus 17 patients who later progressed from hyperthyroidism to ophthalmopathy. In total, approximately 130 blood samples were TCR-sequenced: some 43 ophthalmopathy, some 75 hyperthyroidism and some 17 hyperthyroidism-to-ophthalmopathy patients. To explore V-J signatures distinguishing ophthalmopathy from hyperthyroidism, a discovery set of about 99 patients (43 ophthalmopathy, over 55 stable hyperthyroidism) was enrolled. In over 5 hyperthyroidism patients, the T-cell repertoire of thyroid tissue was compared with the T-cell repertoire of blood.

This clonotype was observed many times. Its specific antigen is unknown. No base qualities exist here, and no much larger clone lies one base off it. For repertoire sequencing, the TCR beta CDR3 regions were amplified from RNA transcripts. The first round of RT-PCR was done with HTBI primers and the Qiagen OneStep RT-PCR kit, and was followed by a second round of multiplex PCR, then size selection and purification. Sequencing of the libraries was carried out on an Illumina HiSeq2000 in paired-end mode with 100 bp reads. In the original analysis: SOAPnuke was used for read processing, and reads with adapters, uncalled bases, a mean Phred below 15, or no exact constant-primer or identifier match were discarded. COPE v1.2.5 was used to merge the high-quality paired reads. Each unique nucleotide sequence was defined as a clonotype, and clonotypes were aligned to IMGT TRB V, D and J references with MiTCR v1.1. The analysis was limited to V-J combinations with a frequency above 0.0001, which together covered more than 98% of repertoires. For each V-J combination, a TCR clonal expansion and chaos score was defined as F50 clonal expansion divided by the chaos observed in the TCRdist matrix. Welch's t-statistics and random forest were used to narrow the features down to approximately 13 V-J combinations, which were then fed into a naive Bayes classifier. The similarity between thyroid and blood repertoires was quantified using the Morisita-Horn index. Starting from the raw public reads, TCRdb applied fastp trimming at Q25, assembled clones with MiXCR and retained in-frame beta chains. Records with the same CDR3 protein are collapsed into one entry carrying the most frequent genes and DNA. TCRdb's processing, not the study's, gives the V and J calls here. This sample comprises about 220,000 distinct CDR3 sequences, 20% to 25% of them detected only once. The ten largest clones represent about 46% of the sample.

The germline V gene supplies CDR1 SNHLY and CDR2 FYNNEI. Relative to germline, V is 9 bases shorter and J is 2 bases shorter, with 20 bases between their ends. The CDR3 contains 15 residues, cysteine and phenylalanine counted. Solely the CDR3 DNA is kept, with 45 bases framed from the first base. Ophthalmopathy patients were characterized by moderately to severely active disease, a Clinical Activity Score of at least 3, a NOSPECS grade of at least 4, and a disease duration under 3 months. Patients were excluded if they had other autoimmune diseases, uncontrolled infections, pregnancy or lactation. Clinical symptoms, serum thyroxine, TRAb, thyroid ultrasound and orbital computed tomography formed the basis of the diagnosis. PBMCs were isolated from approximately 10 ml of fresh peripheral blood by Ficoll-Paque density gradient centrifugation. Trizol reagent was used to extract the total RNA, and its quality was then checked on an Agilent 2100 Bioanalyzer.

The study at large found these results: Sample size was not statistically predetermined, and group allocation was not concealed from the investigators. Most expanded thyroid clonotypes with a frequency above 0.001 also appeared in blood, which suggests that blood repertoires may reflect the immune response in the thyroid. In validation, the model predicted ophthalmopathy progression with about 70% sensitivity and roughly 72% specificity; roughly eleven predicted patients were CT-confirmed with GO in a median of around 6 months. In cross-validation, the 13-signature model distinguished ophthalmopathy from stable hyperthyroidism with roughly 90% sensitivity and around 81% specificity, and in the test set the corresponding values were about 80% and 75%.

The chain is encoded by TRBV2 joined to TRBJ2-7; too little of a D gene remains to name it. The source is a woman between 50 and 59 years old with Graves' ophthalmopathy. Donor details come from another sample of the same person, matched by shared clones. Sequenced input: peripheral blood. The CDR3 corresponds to CASRAFPGSTYEQYF. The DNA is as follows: TGTGCCAGTAGAGCCTTTCCAGGCAGTACCTACGAGCAGTACTTC. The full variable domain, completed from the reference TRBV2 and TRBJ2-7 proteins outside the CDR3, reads EPEVTQTPSHQVTQMGQEVILRCVPISNHLYFYWYRQILGQKVEFLVSFYNNEISEKSEIFDDQFSVERPDGSNFTLKIRSTKLEDSAMYFCASRAFPGSTYEQYFGPGTRLTVT.